The entry below describes one T cell receptor (beta chain). What it recognizes is unknown. TCRdb re-analysed the 5' RACE reads in MiXCR, keeping a single row per CDR3 protein. In the table there are about 140,000 distinct CDR3 sequences, about 6.1% of which are singletons. The CDR3 extends over 16 amino acids. V lost 4 bases to trimming and J lost 1 base; unmatched junction nucleotides: 6. Germline V gene data show CDR1 as SGDLS and CDR2 as YYNGEE. This specimen comes from a study of T-cell memory formation after mild COVID-19. Across the whole study: Clustering of TCRs was largely donor specific. Study-wide points: Among clones peaking at day 37 in the second wave, SARS-CoV-2 specificity remained unconfirmed. The appearance of some responding clones in pre-infection memory suggested that cross-reactive memory joined. CD4/CD8 balance characterized clones contracting day 15 to 85, and CD4+ skew characterized later expanders.

The V and J genes are TRBV9 and TRBJ1-5; the match to TRBD1 covers 9 bases. This TCR was sampled from an adult woman who had mild COVID-19 (a few samples of this study predate the infection). Cell type and time point are not known. Sequenced material: PBMCs or a T cell subset sorted from them (not recorded which). CDR3 sequence reads: CASSPGTGRSNQPQHF. The DNA of the CDR3 is TGTGCCAGCAGCCCCGGGACAGGGAGGAGCAATCAGCCCCAGCATTTT.